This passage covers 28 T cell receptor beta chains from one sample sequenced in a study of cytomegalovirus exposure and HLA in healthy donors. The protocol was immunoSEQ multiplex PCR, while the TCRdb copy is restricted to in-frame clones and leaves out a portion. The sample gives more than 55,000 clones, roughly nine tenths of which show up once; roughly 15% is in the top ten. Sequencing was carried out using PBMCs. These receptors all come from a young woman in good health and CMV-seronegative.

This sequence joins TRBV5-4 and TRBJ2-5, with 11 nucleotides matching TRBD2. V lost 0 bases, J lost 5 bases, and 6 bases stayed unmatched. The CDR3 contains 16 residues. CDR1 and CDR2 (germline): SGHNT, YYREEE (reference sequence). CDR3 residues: CASSLGLSGGEETQYF. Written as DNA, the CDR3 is TGTGCCAGCAGCTTGGGGCTTAGCGGGGGGGAGGAGACCCAGTACTTC. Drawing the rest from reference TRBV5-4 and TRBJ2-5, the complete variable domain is ETGVTQSPTHLIKTRGQQVTLRCSSQSGHNTVSWYQQALGQGPQFIFQYYREEENGRGNFPPRFSGLQFPNYSSELNVNALELDDSALYLCASSLGLSGGEETQYFGPGTRLLVL.

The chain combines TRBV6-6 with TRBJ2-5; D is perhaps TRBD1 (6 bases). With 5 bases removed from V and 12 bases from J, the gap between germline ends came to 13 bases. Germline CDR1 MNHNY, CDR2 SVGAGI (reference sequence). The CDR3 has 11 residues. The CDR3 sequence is CASSQGHLKYF. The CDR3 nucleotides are TGTGCCAGCAGTCAGGGACACTTAAAGTACTTC.

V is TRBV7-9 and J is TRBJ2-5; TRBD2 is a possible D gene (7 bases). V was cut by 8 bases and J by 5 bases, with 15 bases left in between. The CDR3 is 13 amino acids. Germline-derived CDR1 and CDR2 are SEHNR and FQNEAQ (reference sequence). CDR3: CASLRGAGETQYF. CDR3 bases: TGTGCCAGCCTACGGGGGGCCGGGGAGACCCAGTACTTC.

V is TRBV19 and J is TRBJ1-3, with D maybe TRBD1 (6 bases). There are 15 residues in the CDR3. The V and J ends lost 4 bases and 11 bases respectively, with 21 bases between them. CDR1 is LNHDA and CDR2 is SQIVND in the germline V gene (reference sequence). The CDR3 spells CASSRGTSSGFAIYF. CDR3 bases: TGTGCCAGTAGTAGAGGGACATCCTCCGGGTTCGCCATATATTTT.

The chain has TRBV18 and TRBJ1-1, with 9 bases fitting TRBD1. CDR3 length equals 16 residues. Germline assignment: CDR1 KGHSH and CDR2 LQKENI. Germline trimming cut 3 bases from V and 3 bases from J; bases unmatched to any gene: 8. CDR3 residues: CASSPLPGQGDTEAFF. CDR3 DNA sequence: TGTGCCAGCTCACCCTTACCGGGACAGGGTGACACTGAAGCTTTCTTT.

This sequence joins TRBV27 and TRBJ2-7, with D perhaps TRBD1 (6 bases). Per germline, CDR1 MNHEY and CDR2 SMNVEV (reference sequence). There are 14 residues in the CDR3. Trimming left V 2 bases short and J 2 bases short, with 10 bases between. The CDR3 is CASSLLDSPYEQYF. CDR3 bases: TGTGCCAGCAGTTTACTGGACAGCCCCTACGAGCAGTACTTC.

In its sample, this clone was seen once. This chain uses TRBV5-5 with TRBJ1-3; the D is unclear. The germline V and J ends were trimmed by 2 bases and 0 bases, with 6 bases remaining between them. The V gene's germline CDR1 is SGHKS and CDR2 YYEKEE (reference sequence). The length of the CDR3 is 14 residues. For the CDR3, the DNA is TGTGCCAGCAGCTTTGTGAGCTCTGGAAACACCATATATTTT. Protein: CASSFVSSGNTIYF. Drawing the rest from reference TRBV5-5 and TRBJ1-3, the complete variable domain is DAGVTQSPTHLIKTRGQQVTLRCSPISGHKSVSWYQQVLGQGPQFIFQYYEKEERGRGNFPDRFSARQFPNYSSELNVNALLLGDSALYLCASSFVSSGNTIYFGEGSWLTVV.

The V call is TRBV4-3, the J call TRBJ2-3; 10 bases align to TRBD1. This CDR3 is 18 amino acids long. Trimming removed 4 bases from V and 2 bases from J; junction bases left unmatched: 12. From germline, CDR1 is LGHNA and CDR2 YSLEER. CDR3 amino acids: CASSRRGDRGSPTDTQYF. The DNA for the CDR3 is TGCGCCAGCAGCCGGAGGGGGGACAGGGGATCCCCCACAGATACGCAGTATTTT.

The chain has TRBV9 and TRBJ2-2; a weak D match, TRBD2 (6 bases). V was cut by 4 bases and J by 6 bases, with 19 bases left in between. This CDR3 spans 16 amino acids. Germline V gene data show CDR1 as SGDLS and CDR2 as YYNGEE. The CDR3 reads CASSIRDSRLAGELFF. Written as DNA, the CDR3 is TGTGCCAGCAGCATCCGGGACTCCCGTCTCGCCGGGGAGCTGTTTTTT.

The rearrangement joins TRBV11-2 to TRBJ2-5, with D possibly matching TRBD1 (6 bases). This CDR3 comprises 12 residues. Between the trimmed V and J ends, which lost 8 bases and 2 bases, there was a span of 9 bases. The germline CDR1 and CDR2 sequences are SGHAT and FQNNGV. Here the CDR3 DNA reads TGTGCCAGCGGGGGCCTACAAGAGACCCAGTACTTC. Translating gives CASGGLQETQYF.

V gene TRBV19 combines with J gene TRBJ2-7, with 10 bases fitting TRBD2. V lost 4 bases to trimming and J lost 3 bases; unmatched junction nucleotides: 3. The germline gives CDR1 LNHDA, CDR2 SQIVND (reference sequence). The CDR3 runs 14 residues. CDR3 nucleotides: TGTGCCAGTAGTACACTAGCGGGGATCTACGAGCAGTACTTC. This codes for CASSTLAGIYEQYF.

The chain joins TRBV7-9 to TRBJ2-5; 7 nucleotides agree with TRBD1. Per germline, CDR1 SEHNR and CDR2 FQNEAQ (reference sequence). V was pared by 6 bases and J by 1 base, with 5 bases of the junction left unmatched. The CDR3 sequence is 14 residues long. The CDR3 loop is CASRLDRSQETQYF. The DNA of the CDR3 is TGTGCCAGCAGACTGGACAGGAGCCAAGAGACCCAGTACTTC.

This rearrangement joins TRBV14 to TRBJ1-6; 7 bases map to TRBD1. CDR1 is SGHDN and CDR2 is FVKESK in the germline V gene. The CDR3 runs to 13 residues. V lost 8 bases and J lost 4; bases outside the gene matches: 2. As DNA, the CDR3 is TGTGCCAGCCGGACAGGTTATAATTCACCCCTCCACTTT. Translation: CASRTGYNSPLHF.

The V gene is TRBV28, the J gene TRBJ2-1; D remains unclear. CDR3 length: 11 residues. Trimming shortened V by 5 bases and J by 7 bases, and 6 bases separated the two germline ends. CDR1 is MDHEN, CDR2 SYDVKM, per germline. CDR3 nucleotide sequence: TGTGCCAGCAGTCAGGATAATGAGCAGTTCTTC. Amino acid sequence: CASSQDNEQFF.

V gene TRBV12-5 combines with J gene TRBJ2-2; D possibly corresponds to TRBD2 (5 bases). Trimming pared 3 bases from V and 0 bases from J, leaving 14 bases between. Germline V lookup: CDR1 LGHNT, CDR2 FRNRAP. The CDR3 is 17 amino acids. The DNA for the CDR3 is TGTGCTAGTGGTTTCGGACGGGGTCCAGCGAACACCGGGGAGCTGTTTTTT. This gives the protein CASGFGRGPANTGELFF.

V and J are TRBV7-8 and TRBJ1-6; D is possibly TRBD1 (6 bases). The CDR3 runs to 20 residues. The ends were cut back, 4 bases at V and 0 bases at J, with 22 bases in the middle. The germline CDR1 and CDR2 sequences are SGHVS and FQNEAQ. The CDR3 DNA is TGTGCCAGCAGCTCCGGTTGGCCTACAGGGCCGAGCTCCTATAATTCACCCCTCCACTTT. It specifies CASSSGWPTGPSSYNSPLHF. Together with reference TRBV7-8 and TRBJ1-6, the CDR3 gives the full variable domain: GAGVSQSPRYKVAKRGQDVALRCDPISGHVSLFWYQQALGQGPEFLTYFQNEAQLDKSGLPSDRFFAERPEGSVSTLKIQRTQQEDSAVYLCASSSGWPTGPSSYNSPLHFGNGTRLTVT.

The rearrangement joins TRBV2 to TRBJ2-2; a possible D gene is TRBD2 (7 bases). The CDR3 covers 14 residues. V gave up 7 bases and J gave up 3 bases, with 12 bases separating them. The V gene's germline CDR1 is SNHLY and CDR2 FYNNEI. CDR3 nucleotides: TGTGCCAGCATGGGGAGGGGGGACACCGGGGAGCTGTTTTTT. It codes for CASMGRGDTGELFF.

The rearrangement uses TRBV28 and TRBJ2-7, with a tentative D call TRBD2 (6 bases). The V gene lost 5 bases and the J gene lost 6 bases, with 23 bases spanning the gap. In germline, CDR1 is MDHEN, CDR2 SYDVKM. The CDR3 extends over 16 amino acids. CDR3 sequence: CASSPAGTSKGGEQYF. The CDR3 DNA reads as TGTGCCAGCAGTCCAGCCGGGACTTCTAAAGGAGGCGAGCAGTACTTC.

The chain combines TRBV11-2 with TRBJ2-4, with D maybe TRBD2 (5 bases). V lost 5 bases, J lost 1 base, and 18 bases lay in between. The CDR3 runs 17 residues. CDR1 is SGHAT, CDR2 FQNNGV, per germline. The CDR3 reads CASSPGEWRSAKNIQYF. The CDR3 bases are TGTGCCAGCAGCCCCGGAGAATGGAGGTCGGCCAAAAACATTCAGTACTTC.

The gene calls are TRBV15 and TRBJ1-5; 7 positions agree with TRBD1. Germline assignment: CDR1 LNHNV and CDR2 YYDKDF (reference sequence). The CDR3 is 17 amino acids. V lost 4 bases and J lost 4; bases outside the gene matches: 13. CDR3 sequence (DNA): TGTGCCACCAGCACCGGGACAGCGCTCCTGAGAAATCAGCCCCAGCATTTT. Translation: CATSTGTALLRNQPQHF. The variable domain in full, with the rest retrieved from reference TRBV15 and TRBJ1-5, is DAMVIQNPRYQVTQFGKPVTLSCSQTLNHNVMYWYQQKSSQAPKLLFHYYDKDFNNEADTPDNFQSRRPNTSFCFLDIRSPGLGDTAMYLCATSTGTALLRNQPQHFGDGTRLSIL.

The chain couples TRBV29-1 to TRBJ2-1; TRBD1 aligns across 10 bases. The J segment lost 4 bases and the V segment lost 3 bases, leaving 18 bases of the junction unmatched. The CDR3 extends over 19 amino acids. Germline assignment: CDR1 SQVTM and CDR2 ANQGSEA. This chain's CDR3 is CSVEASGQGILKGYNEQFF. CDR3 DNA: TGCAGCGTTGAGGCCTCGGGACAGGGGATTCTAAAGGGTTACAATGAGCAGTTCTTC.

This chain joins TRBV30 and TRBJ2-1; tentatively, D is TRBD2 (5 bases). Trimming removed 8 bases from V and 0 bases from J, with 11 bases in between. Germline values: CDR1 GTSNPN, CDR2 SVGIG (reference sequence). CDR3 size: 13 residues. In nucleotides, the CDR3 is TGTGCCAGCGAGGGTAGCTCCTACAATGAGCAGTTCTTC. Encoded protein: CASEGSSYNEQFF.

In DNA, the CDR3 is TGTGCCAGCAGTTTAGAGTCGGGACTAGTACGTGAGCAGTTCTTC. It specifies CASSLESGLVREQFF. The J gene is TRBJ2-1, the V gene TRBV27; 8 bases match TRBD2. The CDR3 is 15 amino acids. Per the germline V gene, CDR1 is MNHEY and CDR2 is SMNVEV (reference sequence). J was trimmed by 9 bases and V by 2 bases; bases with no gene match: 9.

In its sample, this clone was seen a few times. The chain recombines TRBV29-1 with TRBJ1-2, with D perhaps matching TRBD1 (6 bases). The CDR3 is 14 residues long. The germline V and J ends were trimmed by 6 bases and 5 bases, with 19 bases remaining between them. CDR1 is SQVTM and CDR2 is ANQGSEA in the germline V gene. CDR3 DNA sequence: TGCAGCGTAAACGGCAGGGGCATGTCGTATGGCTACACCTTC. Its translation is CSVNGRGMSYGYTF.

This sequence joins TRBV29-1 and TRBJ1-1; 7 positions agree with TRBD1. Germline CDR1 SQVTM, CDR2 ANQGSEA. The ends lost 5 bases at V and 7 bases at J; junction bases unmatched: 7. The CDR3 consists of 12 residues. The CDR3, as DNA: TGCAGCGTTTATAAACAGGGGAGTGAAGCTTTCTTT. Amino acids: CSVYKQGSEAFF. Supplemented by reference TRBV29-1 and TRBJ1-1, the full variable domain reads SAVISQKPSRDICQRGTSLTIQCQVDSQVTMMFWYRQQPGQSLTLIATANQGSEATYESGFVIDKFPISRPNLTFSTLTVSNMSPEDSSIYLCSVYKQGSEAFFGQGTRLTVV.

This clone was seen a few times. DNA of the CDR3: TGTGCCAGCAGCCATCTCCGCAGGGGGAGCACAGATACGCAGTATTTT. Translating it yields CASSHLRRGSTDTQYF. V gene TRBV14 combines with J gene TRBJ2-3; 7 bases fit TRBD1. With 3 bases clipped from V and 0 bases from J, the junction kept 6 bases outside the gene matches. CDR1 is SGHDN and CDR2 is FVKESK in the germline V gene. The CDR3 contains 16 residues.

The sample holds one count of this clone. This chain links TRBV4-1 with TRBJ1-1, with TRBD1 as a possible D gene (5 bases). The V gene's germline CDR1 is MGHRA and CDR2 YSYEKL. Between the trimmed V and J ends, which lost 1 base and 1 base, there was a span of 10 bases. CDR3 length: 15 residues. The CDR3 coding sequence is TGCGCCAGCAGCCAAGTCGGACACCCGAACACTGAAGCTTTCTTT. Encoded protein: CASSQVGHPNTEAFF.

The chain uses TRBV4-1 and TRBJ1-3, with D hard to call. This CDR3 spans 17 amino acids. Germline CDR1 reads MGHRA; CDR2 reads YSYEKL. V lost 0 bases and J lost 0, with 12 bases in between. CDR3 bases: TGCGCCAGCAGCCAAGATATAAGGCCTAGCTCTGGAAACACCATATATTTT. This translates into CASSQDIRPSSGNTIYF.